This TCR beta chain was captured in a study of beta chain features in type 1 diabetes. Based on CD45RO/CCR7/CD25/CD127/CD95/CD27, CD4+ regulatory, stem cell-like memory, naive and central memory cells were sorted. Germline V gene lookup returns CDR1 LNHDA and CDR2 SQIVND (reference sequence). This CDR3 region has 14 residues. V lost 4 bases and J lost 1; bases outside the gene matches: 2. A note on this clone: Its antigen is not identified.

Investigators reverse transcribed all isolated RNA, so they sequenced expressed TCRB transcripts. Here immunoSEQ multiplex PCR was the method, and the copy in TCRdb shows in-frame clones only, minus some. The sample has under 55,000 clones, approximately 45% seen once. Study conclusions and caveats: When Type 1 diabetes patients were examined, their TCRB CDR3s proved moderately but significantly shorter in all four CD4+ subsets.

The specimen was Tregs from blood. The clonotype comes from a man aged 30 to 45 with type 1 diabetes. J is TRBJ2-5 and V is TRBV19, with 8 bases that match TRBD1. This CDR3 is CASSTGGFQETQYF. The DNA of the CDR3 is TGTGCCAGTAGTACAGGGGGCTTCCAAGAGACCCAGTACTTC.